The rows below give T cell receptor beta chains drawn from one sample of a study of blood T cell repertoires in COVID-19. Data came from immunoSEQ multiplex PCR; TCRdb stores just in-frame clones and leaves some out. The data hold over 200,000 clones, with roughly 89% observed a single time. Sequenced input: peripheral blood. The receptor source for this set is a man aged 55 to 70 who had recovered from COVID-19. Each CDR3 is given with its conserved first and last residue. D genes are given only for firm matches. Clone size is not always given. Where it is, it says once, few, many or a class for expanded clones.

V	size	length	D	J	CDR3	DNA
TRBV7-6	.	13	.	TRBJ2-1	CASSLRGANEQFF	TGTGCCAGCAGCTTAAGAGGAGCCAATGAGCAGTTCTTC
TRBV15	.	15	TRBD1	TRBJ1-2	CATGRTGGGHYGYTF	TGTGCCACCGGAAGGACAGGGGGCGGACATTATGGCTACACCTTC
TRBV3-1/TRBV3-2	.	13	.	TRBJ1-1	CASSQVVESGAFF	TGTGCCAGCAGCCAAGTTGTTGAGTCGGGAGCTTTCTTT
TRBV21-1	few	15	.	TRBJ1-3	CASSNRDRDQPTIYF	TGTGCCAGCAGCAACCGGGACAGGGATCAGCCCACCATATATTTT
TRBV18	.	15	.	TRBJ1-2	CASSPDHGGQAGYTF	TGTGCCAGCTCACCAGACCACGGGGGTCAGGCTGGCTACACCTTC
TRBV4-1	.	13	.	TRBJ1-2	CASSQEAGEGYTF	TGCGCCAGCAGCCAAGAGGCAGGGGAAGGCTACACCTTC
TRBV7-2	.	17	TRBD2	TRBJ2-7	CASSLGYYGGREGEQYF	TGTGCCAGCAGCTTAGGGTATTATGGCGGGAGGGAGGGCGAGCAGTACTTC
TRBV24-1	.	16	TRBD1	TRBJ2-1	CAIPVRGGGPYNEQFF	TGTGCCATCCCAGTAAGAGGGGGCGGACCCTACAATGAGCAGTTCTTC
TRBV5-8	.	16	TRBD1	TRBJ1-5	CASSSWTGGGNQPQHF	TGTGCCAGCAGCTCCTGGACAGGGGGGGGCAATCAGCCCCAGCATTTT
TRBV7-8	once	15	TRBD1	TRBJ1-4	CASSTRQGVGEKLFF	TGTGCCAGCAGCACTCGACAGGGGGTGGGTGAAAAACTGTTTTTT
TRBV7-8	.	17	.	TRBJ2-1	CASSLGGGGGLYNEQFF	TGTGCCAGCAGCTTAGGGGGCGGCGGGGGCCTCTACAATGAGCAGTTCTTC
TRBV28	.	16	TRBD2	TRBJ2-1	CASSLISGGPKNEQFF	TGTGCCAGCAGTTTGATTTCGGGAGGGCCAAAAAATGAGCAGTTCTTC
TRBV7-6	.	19	.	TRBJ1-4	CASSSGGSRGPQLPEKLFF	TGTGCCAGCAGCTCCGGGGGGTCAAGGGGCCCTCAACTACCCGAAAAACTGTTTTTT
TRBV7-9	.	16	TRBD1	TRBJ2-7	CASSLAGGQGIGEQYF	TGTGCCAGCAGCTTAGCGGGGGGACAGGGAATTGGCGAGCAGTACTTC
TRBV10-3	.	19	.	TRBJ2-6	CAISEGHRVINSGANVLTF	TGTGCCATCAGTGAGGGCCACAGGGTAATCAACTCTGGGGCCAACGTCCTGACTTTC
TRBV18	.	15	TRBD1	TRBJ1-1	CASSKQGAENTEAFF	TGTGCCAGCTCAAAACAGGGGGCTGAGAACACTGAAGCTTTCTTT
TRBV24-1	few	13	.	TRBJ1-1	CATSDRSNTEAFF	TGTGCCACCAGTGATAGGAGCAACACTGAAGCTTTCTTT
TRBV6-5	once	15	.	TRBJ1-5	CASSSDIMNNQPQHF	TGTGCCAGCAGTTCCGACATAATGAACAATCAGCCCCAGCATTTT
TRBV28	.	15	TRBD1	TRBJ1-1	CASSPQGAGYTEAFF	TGTGCCAGCAGCCCACAGGGGGCTGGTTACACTGAAGCTTTCTTT
TRBV7-2	.	15	.	TRBJ2-6	CASSFRGSGANVLTF	TGTGCCAGCAGCTTCAGGGGTTCTGGGGCCAACGTCCTGACTTTC
TRBV6-4	.	15	.	TRBJ1-1	CASSELDRLVTEAFF	TGTGCCAGCAGTGAACTGGACAGATTAGTCACTGAAGCTTTCTTT
TRBV12-5	.	14	.	TRBJ1-4	CASGLVPGGEKLFF	TGTGCTAGTGGTTTGGTACCGGGGGGTGAAAAACTGTTTTTT
TRBV18	.	14	TRBD1	TRBJ2-2	CASSPRQGDGELFF	TGTGCCAGCTCACCACGACAGGGGGACGGGGAGCTGTTTTTT
TRBV7-9	few	15	TRBD1	TRBJ2-5	CASSRQGKYQETQYF	TGTGCCAGCAGCCGACAGGGGAAGTACCAAGAGACCCAGTACTTC
TRBV25-1	.	16	.	TRBJ2-5	CASSAEGAGVQETQYF	TGTGCCAGCAGTGCCGAAGGGGCAGGGGTACAAGAGACCCAGTACTTC
TRBV3-1/TRBV3-2	once	15	.	TRBJ1-6	CASSQDQGRNSPLHF	TGTGCCAGCAGCCAAGATCAGGGAAGGAATTCACCCCTCCACTTT
TRBV5-1	once	15	TRBD2	TRBJ2-5	CASRRLAGVRETQYF	TGCGCCAGCAGGAGATTAGCGGGAGTACGGGAGACCCAGTACTTC
TRBV7-2	.	15	.	TRBJ1-1	CASSLGRSYQSEAFF	TGTGCCAGCAGTCTGGGCCGTTCGTACCAAAGTGAAGCTTTCTTT
TRBV6-6	.	15	.	TRBJ2-7	CASSLGDISLYEQYF	TGTGCCAGCAGTCTGGGGGACATCTCCCTCTACGAGCAGTACTTC